These 25 T cell receptor beta chains originate from one sample sequenced in a study of shared clonotypes between healthy human individuals. The protocol was immunoSEQ multiplex PCR, while the TCRdb copy is restricted to in-frame clones and leaves out a portion. Among roughly 2.2 million clones listed, roughly 92% were seen once. Source material: naive CD4+ T cells from PBMCs. Specified subset: CD45RA+ positively selected. The source of these receptors is a man aged 18 to 29 in good health. Some clones in this sample may be carry-over from other donors' samples.

This chain connects TRBV18 to TRBJ2-5; D is unresolved. CDR3 length: 14 residues. Germline CDR1 and CDR2: KGHSH and LQKENI. Trimming cost V 0 bases and J 5 bases, with 10 bases left between them. The CDR3 loop reads CASSPPSGRETQYF. In nucleotides, the CDR3 is TGTGCCAGCTCACCACCGTCCGGGCGGGAGACCCAGTACTTC.

V is TRBV6-5 and J is TRBJ1-2, with D perhaps TRBD1 (6 bases). The CDR3 is made up of 13 amino acids. Germline V lookup: CDR1 MNHEY, CDR2 SVGAGI. The V end lost 6 bases, the J end lost 8 bases, and 16 bases lay between the germline ends. CDR3 amino acids: CASRKGRGYGYTF. The CDR3 region has the DNA TGTGCCAGCAGGAAGGGAAGGGGGTACGGCTACACCTTC.

The J gene is TRBJ2-7, the V gene TRBV27; D perhaps matches TRBD1 (5 bases). V lost 8 bases and J lost 4, with 12 bases in between. Germline-derived CDR1 and CDR2 are MNHEY and SMNVEV (reference sequence). The CDR3 length is 12 residues. The CDR3 spells CASWTRTYEQYF. In DNA, the CDR3 is TGTGCCAGCTGGACAAGAACTTACGAGCAGTACTTC.

The J gene is TRBJ1-5, the V gene TRBV19, with unresolved D. Germline CDR1 is LNHDA and CDR2 is SQIVND (reference sequence). This CDR3 spans 15 amino acids. V dropped 7 bases and J dropped 7 bases, with 20 bases sitting between them. The CDR3 DNA reads as TGTGCCAGTACCCCCCTGACGGGAGCATACCAGCCCCAGCATTTT. This gives the protein CASTPLTGAYQPQHF.

This chain joins TRBV6-6 and TRBJ2-7; the D gene is possibly TRBD2 (6 bases). This CDR3 contains 15 residues. Germline loops: CDR1 MNHNY, CDR2 SVGAGI (reference sequence). V lost 7 bases to trimming and J lost 0 bases, with 16 bases between them. The CDR3 DNA reads TGTGCCAGCACCGACCCGGGACTCAACTCCTACGAGCAGTACTTC. This translates into CASTDPGLNSYEQYF.

The rearrangement links TRBV30 to TRBJ2-3, with 11 bases fitting TRBD2. J gave up 0 bases and V 3 bases, and 11 bases lay outside the gene matches. The CDR3 totals 18 residues. CDR1 and CDR2 (germline): GTSNPN, SVGIG (reference sequence). Written as DNA, the CDR3 is TGTGCCTGGAGCGCCCCCGGGACTAGCGGACAAAGCACAGATACGCAGTATTTT. It translates to CAWSAPGTSGQSTDTQYF. Full variable domain (rest looked up from reference TRBV30 and TRBJ2-3): SQTIHQWPATLVQPVGSPLSLECTVEGTSNPNLYWYRQAAGRGLQLLFYSVGIGQISSEVPQNLSASRPQDRQFILSSKKLLLSDSGFYLCAWSAPGTSGQSTDTQYFGPGTRLTVL.

The rearrangement joins TRBV5-1 to TRBJ2-1; 15 bases are a match to TRBD2. Germline V gives CDR1 SGHRS, CDR2 YFSETQ. J lost 12 bases, V lost 4 bases, and 8 bases had no gene match. The CDR3 contains 15 residues. CDR3 amino acids: CASSMGLAGGRGQFF. The CDR3 nucleotides read TGCGCCAGCAGCATGGGACTAGCGGGGGGCCGAGGGCAGTTCTTC. The full variable domain, rest sourced from reference TRBV5-1 and TRBJ2-1, is KAGVTQTPRYLIKTRGQQVTLSCSPISGHRSVSWYQQTPGQGLQFLFEYFSETQRNKGNFPGRFSGRQFSNSRSEMNVSTLELGDSALYLCASSMGLAGGRGQFFGPGTRLTVL.

This clone has more than one count but fewer than ten. V and J are TRBV6-1 and TRBJ1-1, with 8 positions matching TRBD1. This CDR3 has 13 residues. CDR1 is MNHNS, CDR2 SASEGT, per germline. Germline trimming cut 9 bases from V and 1 base from J; bases unmatched to any gene: 4. Here the CDR3 DNA reads TGTGCCAGTCCCGACAGGGGGAACACTGAAGCTTTCTTT. The encoded protein is CASPDRGNTEAFF.

About this clone: Compared with germline, one end of the junction differs, possibly owing to a read error. The V gene is TRBV18, the J gene TRBJ2-5, with a weak D call TRBD2 (5 bases). The CDR3 spans 17 residues. Per the germline V gene, CDR1 is KGHSH and CDR2 is LQKENI. The CDR3 region has the DNA TGTGCCAGCTCACCACCCCCTTTGCGGGTGGGCCAAGAGGCCCAGTACTTC. This codes for CASSPPPLRVGQEAQYF.

V and J are TRBV7-2 and TRBJ2-3; 8 bases line up with TRBD1. The CDR3 has 16 amino acids. The V gene end was trimmed by 8 bases and the J gene end by 2 bases; junction bases not matched to a gene: 12. CDR1 is SGHTA and CDR2 is FQGNSA in the germline V gene. This CDR3 reads CASLRGGQGATDTQYF. As DNA, the CDR3 is TGTGCCAGCTTAAGGGGAGGACAGGGTGCCACAGATACGCAGTATTTT.

In regard to this clone: Other DNA sequences from this sample encode an identical CDR3 as well. V gene TRBV7-9 combines with J gene TRBJ2-7, with D perhaps TRBD1 (6 bases). Per the germline V gene, CDR1 is SEHNR and CDR2 is FQNEAQ (reference sequence). Trimming stripped 5 bases from V and 0 bases from J, with 14 bases between. The CDR3 covers 15 residues. This chain's CDR3 is CASSQTGTLSYEQYF. CDR3 DNA sequence: TGTGCCAGCAGCCAAACCGGGACACTCTCCTACGAGCAGTACTTC.

In the case of this clone: Distinct nucleotide sequences in the sample also encode this CDR3. The chain employs TRBV7-3 and TRBJ2-7; 7 positions match TRBD1. V lost 3 bases to trimming and J lost 0 bases; unmatched junction nucleotides: 5. The CDR3 is 15 amino acids. The germline CDR1 and CDR2 sequences are SGHTA and FQGTGA. The DNA of the CDR3 is TGTGCCAGCAGCTTGTTGGCAGGGGGCTCCTACGAGCAGTACTTC. It yields the protein CASSLLAGGSYEQYF.

V is TRBV28 and J is TRBJ2-3; 8 bases line up with TRBD2. Per germline, CDR1 MDHEN and CDR2 SYDVKM. This CDR3 has 15 amino acids. The V and J ends lost 5 bases and 6 bases, in that order; junction bases with no gene match: 10. The CDR3 DNA reads as TGTGCCAGCAGTGGTAGCGGACTAGCCGGGGATACGCAGTATTTT. Its translation is CASSGSGLAGDTQYF. The full variable domain, with the rest looked up from reference TRBV28 and TRBJ2-3, is DVKVTQSSRYLVKRTGEKVFLECVQDMDHENMFWYRQDPGLGLRLIYFSYDVKMKEKGDIPEGYSVSREKKERFSLILESASTNQTSMYLCASSGSGLAGDTQYFGPGTRLTVL.

CDR3 in amino acids: CASKGSGSSYEQYF. In DNA, the CDR3 is TGTGCCAGTAAGGGGAGCGGGAGCTCCTACGAGCAGTACTTC. The chain uses TRBV19 and TRBJ2-7, with TRBD2 matching 8 bases. The CDR3 is 14 residues long. V shed 7 bases and J 0 bases; nucleotides not matched to a gene: 5. Germline CDR1 and CDR2: LNHDA and SQIVND (reference sequence).

This sequence joins TRBV28 and TRBJ2-7; D not certain. Trimming left V 7 bases short and J 9 bases short, with 13 bases between. CDR3 length equals 11 residues. Germline assignment: CDR1 MDHEN and CDR2 SYDVKM. The CDR3 DNA is TGTGCCAGCACTATCCCCGTCGGGCAGTACTTC. Translating it yields CASTIPVGQYF.

This clone was seen only once. The chain recombines TRBV29-1 with TRBJ2-4; no clear D. The germline V and J ends were trimmed by 7 bases and 0 bases, with 13 bases remaining between them. The germline V gene has CDR1 SQVTM and CDR2 ANQGSEA. This CDR3 region has 14 residues. This chain's CDR3 is CSARASLAKNIQYF. CDR3 nucleotides: TGCAGCGCCAGAGCATCCCTAGCCAAAAACATTCAGTACTTC.

The V gene is TRBV5-1, the J gene TRBJ2-1; D might be TRBD1 (6 bases). Trimming took 7 bases from V and 10 from J, leaving 27 bases between them. The CDR3 extends over 16 amino acids. Germline loops: CDR1 SGHRS, CDR2 YFSETQ. The CDR3 sequence: CASQLIVSKQGAEQFF. The DNA for the CDR3 is TGCGCCAGCCAGCTTATCGTGTCGAAACAGGGAGCCGAGCAGTTCTTC.

The table lists this clone with a few counts. The chain carries TRBV29-1 and TRBJ1-1; no clear D. The CDR3 is 14 amino acids. Per the germline V gene, CDR1 is SQVTM and CDR2 is ANQGSEA. Trimming removed 6 bases from V and 0 bases from J, with 14 bases in between. CDR3 nucleotide sequence: TGCAGCGTCGCCCCTTTGCTCATGAACACTGAAGCTTTCTTT. It specifies CSVAPLLMNTEAFF.

Details on this clone: This sample also contains other DNA sequences that code for the same CDR3. V gene TRBV18 combines with J gene TRBJ2-7; 9 bases map to TRBD1. The CDR3 sequence is 12 residues long. Unmatched junction bases numbered 4, after V lost 6 bases and J lost 7 bases. In germline, CDR1 is KGHSH, CDR2 LQKENI. The CDR3 bases are TGTGCCAGCTCGCCGACAGGGGGAGAGCAGTACTTC. Its translation: CASSPTGGEQYF.

This clone was detected once. The rearrangement links TRBV5-4 to TRBJ1-5; 8 bases line up with TRBD1. The CDR3 covers 17 residues. Looked up from germline, CDR1 is SGHNT and CDR2 is YYREEE (reference sequence). Unmatched junction bases numbered 8, after V lost 3 bases and J lost 0 bases. The CDR3 is CASSSAGTGYSNQPQHF. The CDR3 DNA sequence: TGTGCCAGCAGCTCCGCCGGGACAGGATATAGCAATCAGCCCCAGCATTTT. The full variable domain, its missing parts supplied by reference TRBV5-4 and TRBJ1-5, is ETGVTQSPTHLIKTRGQQVTLRCSSQSGHNTVSWYQQALGQGPQFIFQYYREEENGRGNFPPRFSGLQFPNYSSELNVNALELDDSALYLCASSSAGTGYSNQPQHFGDGTRLSIL.

The chain couples TRBV7-3 to TRBJ2-2; D is ambiguous. There are 15 residues in the CDR3. The ends were cut back, 2 bases at V and 6 bases at J, with 13 bases in the middle. CDR1 is SGHTA, CDR2 FQGTGA, per germline. CDR3 bases: TGTGCCAGCAGCTTAGGCGCCCCCGGCTCCGGGGAGCTGTTTTTT. This gives the protein CASSLGAPGSGELFF.

The rearrangement uses TRBV5-6 and TRBJ2-3; the match to TRBD2 covers 9 bases. The V and J ends lost 4 bases and 1 base, in that order; junction bases with no gene match: 10. This CDR3 is built from 17 residues. Germline V lookup: CDR1 SGHDT, CDR2 YYEEEE. The CDR3 region has the DNA TGTGCCAGCAGCCTAAGATCGACTAGCGGTGGCACAGATACGCAGTATTTT. This sequence encodes CASSLRSTSGGTDTQYF.

In the case of this clone: Other DNA sequences from this sample encode an identical CDR3 as well. This chain links TRBV7-6 with TRBJ2-3; D is unclear. The CDR3 is 12 residues long. Trimming removed 2 bases at V and 1 base at J, with 1 base between. Germline lookup yields CDR1 SGHVS and CDR2 FNYEAQ. The CDR3 protein is CASSLRTDTQYF. As DNA, the CDR3 is TGTGCCAGCAGCTTACGCACAGATACGCAGTATTTT.

This sequence joins TRBV20-1 and TRBJ2-7; tentative D call: TRBD2 (6 bases). V was shortened by 6 bases and J by 6 bases, with 12 bases between the two germline ends. The CDR3 extends over 11 amino acids. CDR1 DFQATT and CDR2 SNEGSKA come from the germline V gene (reference sequence). The CDR3 bases are TGCAGTGCAATACTAGCAAGCGAGCAGTACTTC. Its protein product is CSAILASEQYF.

About this clone: Other DNA sequences within the sample encode an identical CDR3. This rearrangement joins TRBV6-5 to TRBJ2-7; TRBD1 is a possible D gene (5 bases). The CDR3 is 13 residues long. Germline V lookup: CDR1 MNHEY, CDR2 SVGAGI. The ends were cut back, 2 bases at V and 1 base at J, with 6 bases in the middle. The CDR3 DNA sequence: TGTGCCAGCAGTTACCAGGGATCCTACGAGCAGTACTTC. Translated: CASSYQGSYEQYF.